These 18 T cell receptor beta chains were all obtained from the same sample, sequenced in a study of shared clonotypes between healthy human individuals. Clones were read by immunoSEQ multiplex PCR, and TCRdb kept only the in-frame ones, dropping some. This sample has under 550,000 clones; 95% to 97% occur once, and the top ten carry approximately 0.06%. The sample comprised naive CD4+ T cells sorted from blood. Subset described: CD45RA+ positively selected. The receptors derive from a woman aged 25 to 39 in good health.

The chain combines TRBV9 with TRBJ2-1, with no clear D. The CDR3 has 12 residues. The V gene's germline CDR1 is SGDLS and CDR2 YYNGEE. V lost 0 bases to trimming and J lost 4 bases, with 2 bases between them. CDR3 sequence (DNA): TGTGCCAGCAGCGTAGTGTACAATGAGCAGTTCTTC. Translation gives CASSVVYNEQFF.

The J gene is TRBJ2-7, the V gene TRBV27; D possibly corresponds to TRBD2 (5 bases). Germline V lookup: CDR1 MNHEY, CDR2 SMNVEV (reference sequence). This CDR3 contains 11 residues. V gave up 4 bases and J gave up 6 bases, with 7 bases separating them. The CDR3 is CASSYRGEQYF. The CDR3, as DNA: TGTGCCAGCAGTTACCGGGGCGAGCAGTACTTC.

This chain links TRBV5-4 with TRBJ2-2; no firm D call. V was cut by 2 bases and J by 8 bases, with 4 bases left in between. This CDR3 region has 11 residues. Germline V CDR1 and CDR2: SGHNT, YYREEE (reference sequence). CDR3 protein: CASSLFGELFF. CDR3 DNA sequence: TGTGCCAGCAGCTTATTTGGGGAGCTGTTTTTT.

The chain employs TRBV30 and TRBJ1-5; the D is unclear. The CDR3 is made up of 13 amino acids. V shed 1 base and J shed 4 bases, with 8 bases lying between them. Germline V gives CDR1 GTSNPN, CDR2 SVGIG (reference sequence). CDR3 DNA: TGTGCCTGGAGTGGGGTTTTTAATCAGCCCCAGCATTTT. It encodes CAWSGVFNQPQHF.

This rearrangement joins TRBV10-1 to TRBJ2-7; 7 bases line up with TRBD2. J lost 3 bases, V lost 0 bases, and 5 bases had no gene match. In germline, CDR1 is WNHNN, CDR2 SYGVQD (reference sequence). The length of the CDR3 is 15 residues. The CDR3 protein is CASSESMGEGYEQYF. The CDR3 nucleotides read TGCGCCAGCAGTGAGTCTATGGGGGAGGGCTACGAGCAGTACTTC.

V and J are TRBV28 and TRBJ2-7, with 10 bases that match TRBD2. V lost 6 bases and J lost 3; bases outside the gene matches: 17. CDR1 is MDHEN and CDR2 is SYDVKM in the germline V gene. This CDR3 has 18 amino acids. CDR3: CASSAPVSSGRVFYEQYF. The CDR3 DNA follows: TGTGCCAGCAGCGCCCCGGTCTCTAGCGGGAGAGTATTCTACGAGCAGTACTTC.

The chain employs TRBV6-5 and TRBJ2-7; D uncertain. Germline CDR1 is MNHEY and CDR2 is SVGAGI. V was clipped by 6 bases and J by 4 bases, with 19 bases between them. There are 15 residues in the CDR3. The CDR3 here is CASSRSKELAYEQYF. The CDR3 coding sequence is TGTGCCAGCAGCCGCTCCAAGGAGTTGGCTTACGAGCAGTACTTC.

The chain links TRBV6-5 to TRBJ2-5; perhaps TRBD1 as D (5 bases). V lost 1 base and J 4 bases, leaving 16 bases between the germline ends. The CDR3 sequence is 16 residues long. Germline lookup yields CDR1 MNHEY and CDR2 SVGAGI. CDR3 loop: CASSYFSGAGRETQYF. The CDR3 nucleotides are TGTGCCAGCAGTTACTTTTCTGGGGCAGGGCGAGAGACCCAGTACTTC.

This chain joins TRBV14 and TRBJ2-2, with D hard to call. This CDR3 comprises 15 residues. Trimming removed 1 base from V and 7 bases from J, with 13 bases in between. From germline, CDR1 is SGHDN and CDR2 FVKESK. This CDR3 reads CASSQAWPKGGELFF. CDR3 sequence (DNA): TGTGCCAGCAGCCAAGCGTGGCCCAAGGGCGGGGAGCTGTTTTTT.

The chain employs TRBV6-5 and TRBJ2-5, with 7 bases identical to TRBD1. Germline CDR1 reads MNHEY; CDR2 reads SVGAGI. V lost 4 bases, J lost 6 bases, and 8 bases stayed unmatched. The CDR3 sequence is 14 residues long. The CDR3 reads CASSSTGDAKTQYF. Here the CDR3 DNA reads TGTGCCAGCAGTTCTACAGGGGACGCCAAGACCCAGTACTTC.

The chain uses TRBV9 and TRBJ2-3; maybe TRBD2 (7 bases). CDR3 length equals 14 residues. CDR1 and CDR2 from the germline V gene are SGDLS and YYNGEE. Trimming cost V 4 bases and J 5 bases, with 14 bases left between them. The CDR3 DNA reads TGTGCCAGCAGCTTCGGACTAGGGGGAGATACGCAGTATTTT. Protein product: CASSFGLGGDTQYF.

This clone has a single count. The chain links TRBV5-1 to TRBJ2-5, with D unresolved. The V gene lost 1 base and the J gene lost 4 bases, with 8 bases spanning the gap. Germline V gene lookup returns CDR1 SGHRS and CDR2 YFSETQ. This CDR3 spans 13 amino acids. CDR3 nucleotide sequence: TGCGCCAGCAGCTTGCAGGTGAGAGAGACCCAGTACTTC. This codes for CASSLQVRETQYF. The entire variable domain, with the rest obtained from reference TRBV5-1 and TRBJ2-5, is as follows: KAGVTQTPRYLIKTRGQQVTLSCSPISGHRSVSWYQQTPGQGLQFLFEYFSETQRNKGNFPGRFSGRQFSNSRSEMNVSTLELGDSALYLCASSLQVRETQYFGPGTRLLVL.

V is TRBV6-5 and J is TRBJ1-1, with TRBD1 matching over 8 bases. Unmatched junction bases numbered 7, after V lost 0 bases and J lost 4 bases. Germline assignment: CDR1 MNHEY and CDR2 SVGAGI. The CDR3 consists of 16 residues. The CDR3 DNA reads TGTGCCAGCAGTTACTCCCACGGACAGGGAGGCACTGAAGCTTTCTTT. This sequence encodes CASSYSHGQGGTEAFF.

The chain carries TRBV21-1 and TRBJ1-2; the D segment call TRBD1 is taken from the table without a DNA check. TRBV21-1 constitutes a pseudogene. The CDR3 totals 13 residues. CDR3 in DNA: TGTGCCAGTAGGACAGGGGTGACTGATGGCTACACCTTC. Translating gives CASRTGVTDGYTF.

V gene TRBV6-4 combines with J gene TRBJ2-7; the match to TRBD2 covers 11 bases. V lost 7 bases and J lost 3; bases outside the gene matches: 11. This CDR3 has 16 amino acids. Germline assignment: CDR1 MRHNA and CDR2 SNTAGT. The CDR3 spells CASIRASSGRVYEQYF. CDR3 in DNA: TGTGCCAGCATAAGGGCGAGTAGCGGGAGGGTCTACGAGCAGTACTTC.

The chain recombines TRBV7-9 with TRBJ2-4; a possible D gene is TRBD1 (5 bases). The CDR3 has 14 residues. Germline V lookup: CDR1 SEHNR, CDR2 FQNEAQ (reference sequence). The ends were cut back, 1 base at V and 2 bases at J, with 6 bases in the middle. This chain's CDR3 is CASSLGTSKNIQYF. The CDR3 nucleotides read TGTGCCAGCAGCTTAGGGACATCCAAAAACATTCAGTACTTC.

DNA of the CDR3: TGTGCCAGTAGTATTTCCAGGGGGACCTACGAGCAGTACTTC. Translating gives CASSISRGTYEQYF. V usage is TRBV19 and J usage is TRBJ2-7; TRBD1 matches 7 bases. The trim removed 3 bases at V and 2 bases at J, leaving 4 bases unmatched. This CDR3 is built from 14 residues. CDR1 is LNHDA, CDR2 SQIVND, per germline (reference sequence).

The chain recombines TRBV7-8 with TRBJ2-3; 7 bases match TRBD1. Germline V gene lookup returns CDR1 SGHVS and CDR2 FQNEAQ. J gave up 0 bases and V 5 bases, and 14 bases lay outside the gene matches. This CDR3 spans 18 amino acids. The CDR3 nucleotides read TGTGCCAGCAGCGCCCGGGACAGCCGACGACCTAGCACAGATACGCAGTATTTT. Translation: CASSARDSRRPSTDTQYF. Together with reference TRBV7-8 and TRBJ2-3, the CDR3 gives the full variable domain: GAGVSQSPRYKVAKRGQDVALRCDPISGHVSLFWYQQALGQGPEFLTYFQNEAQLDKSGLPSDRFFAERPEGSVSTLKIQRTQQEDSAVYLCASSARDSRRPSTDTQYFGPGTRLTVL.